This T cell receptor beta chain appears in the sequencing data of a study of blood T cell repertoires in COVID-19. Generated by immunoSEQ multiplex PCR, the TCRdb table keeps only in-frame clones and is missing some. The data contain about 110,000 clones, about four fifths of them singletons. The CDR3 spans 18 residues. V was shortened by 5 bases and J by 0 bases, with 17 bases between the two germline ends. CDR1 and CDR2 (germline): SEHNR, FQNEAQ (reference sequence). There are a few counts of this clone. The chain is built from TRBV7-9 and TRBJ2-6; D is perhaps TRBD2 (7 bases). Sequenced material: peripheral blood. The TCR originated in a man between 65 and 79 years old with acute or convalescent COVID-19. This CDR3 is CASSLFGRGPSGANVLTF. DNA for the CDR3: TGTGCCAGCAGCCTCTTTGGGCGGGGGCCCTCTGGGGCCAACGTCCTGACTTTC.